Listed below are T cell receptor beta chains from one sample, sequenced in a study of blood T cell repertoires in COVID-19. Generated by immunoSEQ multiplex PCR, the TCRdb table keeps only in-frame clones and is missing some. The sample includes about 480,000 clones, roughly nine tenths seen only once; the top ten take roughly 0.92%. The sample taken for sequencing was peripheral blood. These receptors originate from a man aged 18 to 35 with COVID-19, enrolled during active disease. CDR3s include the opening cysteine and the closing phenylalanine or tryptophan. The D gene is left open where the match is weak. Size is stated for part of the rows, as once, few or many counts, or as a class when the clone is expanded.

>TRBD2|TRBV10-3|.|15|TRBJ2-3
CAIRGLAGGTDTQYF
TGTGCCATCAGGGGACTAGCGGGAGGAACAGATACGCAGTATTTT
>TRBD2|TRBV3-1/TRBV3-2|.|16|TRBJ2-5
CASSLRLALTQETQYF
TGTGCCAGCAGCTTGCGACTAGCCCTTACACAAGAGACCCAGTACTTC
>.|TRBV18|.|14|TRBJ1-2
CASSPSLEDYGYTF
TGTGCCAGCTCACCTTCCCTGGAGGACTATGGCTACACCTTC
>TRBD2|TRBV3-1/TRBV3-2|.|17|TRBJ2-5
CASSRGGRSGGIETQYF
TGTGCCAGCAGCCGCGGAGGGCGTAGCGGGGGGATAGAGACCCAGTACTTC
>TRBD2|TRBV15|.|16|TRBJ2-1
CATSRDGAGGPNEQFF
TGTGCCACCAGCAGAGATGGAGCGGGAGGGCCGAATGAGCAGTTCTTC
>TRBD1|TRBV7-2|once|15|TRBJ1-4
CASSSPSGQGEKLFF
TGTGCCAGCAGCTCACCCTCGGGACAGGGGGAAAAACTGTTTTTT
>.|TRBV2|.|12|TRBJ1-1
CASSDIGTEAFF
TGTGCCAGCAGTGATATCGGCACTGAAGCTTTCTTT
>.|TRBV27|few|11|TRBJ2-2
CASSSLGELFF
TGTGCCAGCAGCTCCCTTGGGGAGCTGTTTTTT
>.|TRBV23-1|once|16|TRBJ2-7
CASSQPPPRTSYEQYF
TGCGCCAGCAGTCAACCACCGCCCAGAACGTCCTACGAGCAGTACTTC
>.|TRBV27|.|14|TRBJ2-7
CASSPPGHFYEQYF
TGTGCCAGCAGCCCCCCGGGACACTTCTACGAGCAGTACTTC
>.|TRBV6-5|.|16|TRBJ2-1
CASSYYRARSYNEQFF
TGTGCCAGCAGTTACTACAGGGCCCGCTCCTACAATGAGCAGTTCTTC
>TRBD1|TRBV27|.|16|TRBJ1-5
CASSSLRQGQRGPQHF
TGTGCCAGCAGTTCCCTTCGACAGGGACAACGAGGGCCCCAGCATTTT
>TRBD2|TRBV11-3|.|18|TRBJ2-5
CASSSYRRNSGPGETQYF
TGTGCCAGCAGCTCCTATCGTCGGAATAGCGGGCCCGGAGAGACCCAGTACTTC
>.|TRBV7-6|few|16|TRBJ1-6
CASSLAPMQGNSPLHF
TGTGCCAGCAGCTTAGCGCCCATGCAGGGGAATTCACCCCTCCACTTT
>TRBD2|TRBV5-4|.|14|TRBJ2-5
CASSLRLAPETQYF
TGTGCCAGCAGCTTAAGACTAGCTCCGGAGACCCAGTACTTC
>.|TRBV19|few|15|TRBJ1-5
CASSAIGELNQPQHF
TGTGCCAGTAGTGCGATTGGGGAGCTCAATCAGCCCCAGCATTTT
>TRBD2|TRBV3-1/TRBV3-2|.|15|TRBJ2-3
CASRPAGGPADTQYF
TGTGCCAGCAGACCCGCGGGAGGGCCGGCAGATACGCAGTATTTT
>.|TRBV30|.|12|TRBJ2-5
CAWSLGRETQYF
TGTGCCTGGAGTCTTGGGAGGGAGACCCAGTACTTC
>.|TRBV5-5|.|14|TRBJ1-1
CASRRTLMNTEAFF
TGTGCCAGCAGGAGAACTTTGATGAACACTGAAGCTTTCTTT
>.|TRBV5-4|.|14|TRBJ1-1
CASTQTDSNTEAFF
TGTGCCAGCACCCAGACAGACTCAAACACTGAAGCTTTCTTT
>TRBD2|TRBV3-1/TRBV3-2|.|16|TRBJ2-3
CASSPRRGVTTDTQYF
TGTGCCAGCAGCCCCCGACGGGGGGTTACAACAGATACGCAGTATTTT
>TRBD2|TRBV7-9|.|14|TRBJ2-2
CASSGLAGTGELFF
TGTGCCAGCAGCGGACTAGCGGGCACCGGGGAGCTGTTTTTT
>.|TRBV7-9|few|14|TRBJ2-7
CASSLAGGGYEQYF
TGTGCCAGCAGCTTAGCGGGAGGCGGATACGAGCAGTACTTC
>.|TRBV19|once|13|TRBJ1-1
CASNPDSRSEAFF
TGTGCCAGTAACCCGGACAGTAGGTCTGAAGCTTTCTTT
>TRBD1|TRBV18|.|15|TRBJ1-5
CASSPTGGDDQPQHF
TGTGCCAGCTCGCCGACAGGGGGCGACGATCAGCCCCAGCATTTT
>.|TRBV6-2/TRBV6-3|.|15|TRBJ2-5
CASSYLSGTLETQYF
TGTGCCAGCAGTTACCTCAGCGGTACCTTGGAGACCCAGTACTTC
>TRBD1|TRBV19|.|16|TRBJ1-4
CASKDRGRATNEKLFF
TGTGCCAGTAAGGACAGGGGGCGTGCAACTAATGAAAAACTGTTTTTT
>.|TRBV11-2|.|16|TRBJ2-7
CASSLAPRGGSYEQYF
TGTGCCAGCAGCTTAGCTCCCCGAGGAGGATCCTACGAGCAGTACTTC
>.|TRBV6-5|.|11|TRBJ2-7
CASSYRSEQYF
TGTGCCAGCAGTTACAGGAGCGAGCAGTACTTC
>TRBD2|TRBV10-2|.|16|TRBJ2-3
CASISGLAGGTDTQYF
TGCGCCAGCATTTCGGGACTAGCGGGAGGTACAGATACGCAGTATTTT
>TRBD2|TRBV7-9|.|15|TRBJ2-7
CASSLGSSGGFEQYF
TGTGCCAGCAGCTTAGGGTCTAGCGGGGGATTCGAGCAGTACTTC
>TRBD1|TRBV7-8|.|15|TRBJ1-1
CASTDRTGPNTEAFF
TGTGCCAGCACCGATAGGACAGGGCCGAACACTGAAGCTTTCTTT
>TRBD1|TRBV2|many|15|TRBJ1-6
CASRAGTGDNSPLHF
TGTGCCAGCAGGGCCGGGACAGGGGATAATTCACCCCTCCACTTT
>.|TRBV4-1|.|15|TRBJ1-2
CASSQDVGTRYGYTF
TGCGCCAGCAGCCAAGATGTCGGCACGAGGTATGGCTACACCTTC
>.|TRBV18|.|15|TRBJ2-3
CASSPSFEGIDTQYF
TGTGCCAGCTCACCTTCTTTCGAGGGCATAGATACGCAGTATTTT
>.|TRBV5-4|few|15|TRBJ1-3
CASSIIGDSGNTIYF
TGTGCCAGCAGCATAATAGGAGACTCTGGAAACACCATATATTTT
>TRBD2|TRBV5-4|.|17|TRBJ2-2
CASSLASGGGAPWELFF
TGTGCCAGCAGCTTGGCCAGCGGGGGGGGAGCCCCCTGGGAGCTGTTTTTT
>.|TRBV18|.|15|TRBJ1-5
CASSLRQAFNQPQHF
TGTGCCAGCTCCCTTAGACAGGCGTTTAATCAGCCCCAGCATTTT
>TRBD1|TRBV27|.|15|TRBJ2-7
CASSSRQGIIHEQYF
TGTGCCAGCAGTTCCCGACAGGGAATTATACACGAGCAGTACTTC
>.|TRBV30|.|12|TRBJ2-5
CASHREGETQYF
TGTGCCTCCCACAGGGAAGGAGAGACCCAGTACTTC
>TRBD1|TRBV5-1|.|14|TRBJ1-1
CASSTQGADTEAFF
TGCGCCAGCAGCACGCAGGGGGCGGACACTGAAGCTTTCTTT
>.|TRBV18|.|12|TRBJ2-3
CASSLSADTQYF
TGTGCCAGCTCACTCTCAGCAGATACGCAGTATTTT
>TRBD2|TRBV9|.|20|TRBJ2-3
CASSPLGRGGRLASTDTQYF
TGTGCCAGCAGCCCCCTTGGGCGGGGGGGACGTTTGGCTAGCACAGATACGCAGTATTTT
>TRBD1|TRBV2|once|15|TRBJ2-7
CASSERQGVRYEQYF
TGTGCCAGCAGTGAAAGACAGGGGGTCCGCTACGAGCAGTACTTC
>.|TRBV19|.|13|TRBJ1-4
CATAKASNEKLFF
TGTGCCACCGCGAAAGCATCTAATGAAAAACTGTTTTTT
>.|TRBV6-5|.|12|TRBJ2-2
CASSRGTGELFF
TGTGCCAGCAGCCGGGGAACCGGGGAGCTGTTTTTT
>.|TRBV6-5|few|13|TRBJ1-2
CASSKAQAAGYTF
TGTGCCAGCAGCAAGGCACAGGCGGCGGGCTACACCTTC
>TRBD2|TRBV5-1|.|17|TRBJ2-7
CASSLVPGGPQKYEQYF
TGCGCCAGCAGCTTGGTTCCGGGGGGGCCTCAGAAGTACGAGCAGTACTTC
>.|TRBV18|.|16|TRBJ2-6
CASSPRPGSGANVLTF
TGTGCCAGCTCACCACGTCCAGGGTCTGGGGCCAACGTCCTGACTTTC
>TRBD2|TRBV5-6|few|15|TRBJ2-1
CASSLFAGATNEQFF
TGTGCCAGCAGCTTGTTTGCGGGAGCCACAAATGAGCAGTTCTTC
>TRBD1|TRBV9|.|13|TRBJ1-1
CASNPSGGTEAFF
TGTGCCAGCAACCCGTCAGGGGGCACTGAAGCTTTCTTT
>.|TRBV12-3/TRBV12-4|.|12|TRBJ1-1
CASSFEGSKAFF
TGTGCCAGCAGTTTTGAGGGCAGTAAAGCTTTCTTT
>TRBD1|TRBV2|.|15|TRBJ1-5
CASRGQVYSNQPQHF
TGTGCCAGCAGAGGACAGGTTTATAGCAATCAGCCCCAGCATTTT